The 28 T cell receptor beta chains reported below all come from one sample, sequenced in a study of early T cells in non-severe SARS-CoV-2 infection. One entry per CDR3 protein results from TCRdb running MiXCR on the 5' RACE reads. The data contain about 64,000 distinct CDR3 sequences, less than 9.5% of them seen just once; the ten biggest clones take up 13%. The sequencing used whole blood, collected at baseline. These receptor sequences come from an adult who was a healthcare worker with PCR-confirmed SARS-CoV-2 infection or an uninfected control (not recorded which).

The V gene is TRBV7-3, the J gene TRBJ2-2; TRBD2 is a possible D gene (7 bases). Germline V gene lookup returns CDR1 SGHTA and CDR2 FQGTGA. Trimming removed 5 bases from V and 0 bases from J, with 13 bases in between. The CDR3 is 16 residues long. The CDR3 coding sequence is TGTGCCAGCAGCGTCAGGGGAGGGACGAACACCGGGGAGCTGTTTTTT. It encodes CASSVRGGTNTGELFF.

The sample holds many counts of this clonotype. The gene calls are TRBV20-1 and TRBJ2-1; D is unresolved. The CDR3 totals 14 residues. Germline CDR1 DFQATT, CDR2 SNEGSKA (reference sequence). V was trimmed by 0 bases and J by 10 bases, leaving 16 bases between them. Written as DNA, the CDR3 is TGCAGTGCTAGAGATTTGCGGCAGGCTGGGGAGCAGTTCTTC. It encodes CSARDLRQAGEQFF.

The V and J genes are TRBV5-5 and TRBJ2-7, with 10 positions matching TRBD1. This CDR3 is 15 amino acids long. Trimming took 3 bases from V and 2 from J; bases not matched to a gene: 5. CDR1 and CDR2 from the germline V gene are SGHKS and YYEKEE (reference sequence). The CDR3 sequence is CASSSRTGGTYEQYF. The CDR3 DNA is TGTGCCAGCAGCTCGCGGACAGGGGGGACCTACGAGCAGTACTTC.

This clonotype was seen many times. The rearrangement links TRBV4-2 to TRBJ2-2, with D tentatively TRBD1 (6 bases). V gave up 8 bases and J gave up 6 bases, with 10 bases separating them. Germline assignment: CDR1 LGHNA and CDR2 YNFKEQ. This CDR3 has 12 residues. The CDR3 DNA is TGTGCCAGCGAAAACAGGGCCGGGGAGCTGTTTTTT. Its translation: CASENRAGELFF.

V usage is TRBV3-1 and J usage is TRBJ2-1, with TRBD2 matching over 10 bases. This CDR3 is built from 14 residues. V lost 7 bases, J lost 12 bases, and 12 bases stayed unmatched. The germline V gene has CDR1 LGHDT and CDR2 YNNKEL (reference sequence). The CDR3 nucleotides are TGTGCCAGCACCTTAGCGGGAGGCGTGGATGGGCAGTTCTTC. It translates to CASTLAGGVDGQFF.

This clonotype was counted at least ten times. The chain combines TRBV7-3 with TRBJ2-1; 9 bases align to TRBD1. The CDR3 length is 15 residues. The J segment lost 5 bases and the V segment lost 5 bases, leaving 7 bases of the junction unmatched. CDR1 is SGHTA, CDR2 FQGTGA, per germline. CDR3 region: CASSPGQGSNNEQFF. The DNA of the CDR3 is TGTGCCAGCAGCCCAGGACAGGGGAGCAACAATGAGCAGTTCTTC.

This rearrangement joins TRBV27 to TRBJ1-2, with D perhaps matching TRBD1 (6 bases). CDR1 and CDR2 from the germline V gene are MNHEY and SMNVEV (reference sequence). V lost 5 bases, J lost 7 bases, and 17 bases lay in between. CDR3 length: 14 amino acids. CDR3 sequence: CASSMRTESSGYTF. CDR3 coding DNA: TGTGCCAGCAGTATGCGGACAGAGAGTAGTGGCTACACCTTC.

This clonotype has only a few counts. The J gene is TRBJ1-3, the V gene TRBV11-2; no reliable D call. Germline lookup yields CDR1 SGHAT and CDR2 FQNNGV. The ends were cut back, 4 bases at V and 4 bases at J, with 2 bases in the middle. The CDR3 consists of 11 residues. CDR3 sequence: CASSWGNTIYF. The CDR3 DNA reads TGTGCCAGCAGCTGGGGAAACACCATATATTTT.

The chain recombines TRBV12-5 with TRBJ2-3, with a weak D call TRBD2 (5 bases). Between the trimmed V and J ends, which lost 1 base and 0 bases, there was a span of 8 bases. CDR3 length: 15 amino acids. Germline CDR1 and CDR2: LGHNT and FRNRAP. The CDR3 region is CASGLAPGSTDTQYF. The CDR3 DNA is TGTGCTAGTGGTTTGGCCCCGGGAAGCACAGATACGCAGTATTTT.

To note about this clonotype: It is unclear where the CDR3 begins or ends on the DNA, so no DNA is shown, and the CDR3 is as TCRdb lists it. The chain links TRBV6-5 to TRBJ2-6; the table gives TRBD1 as D, unverified against the DNA. Ends included, the CDR3 has 17 residues. The V gene's germline CDR1 is MNHEY and CDR2 SVGAGI. The CDR3 sequence is CASSSSGPRSGANVLTF.

This clonotype turned up a few times. The chain has TRBV6-5 and TRBJ1-4; D possibly corresponds to TRBD1 (6 bases). Per the germline V gene, CDR1 is MNHEY and CDR2 is SVGAGI. Between the trimmed V and J ends, which lost 4 bases and 7 bases, there was a span of 7 bases. The CDR3 has 12 residues. The CDR3 region is CASSLGGEKLFF. The CDR3 DNA reads TGTGCCAGCAGTTTAGGGGGTGAAAAACTGTTTTTT.

V and J are TRBV5-1 and TRBJ2-3; 10 bases are shared with TRBD2. Germline V CDR1 and CDR2: SGHRS, YFSETQ. This CDR3 has 14 residues. V lost 2 bases, J lost 4 bases, and 1 base stayed unmatched. This chain's CDR3 is CASSLAGGPDTQYF. CDR3 sequence (DNA): TGCGCCAGCAGCTTAGCGGGAGGGCCAGATACGCAGTATTTT.

This clonotype has a count of ten or more. V usage is TRBV7-8 and J usage is TRBJ2-5, with TRBD1 matching over 8 bases. Germline CDR1 SGHVS, CDR2 FQNEAQ. J lost 2 bases, V lost 4 bases, and 6 bases had no gene match. CDR3 length: 15 amino acids. The CDR3 spells CASSSSGTGQETQYF. DNA for the CDR3: TGTGCCAGCAGCTCGTCGGGGACAGGTCAAGAGACCCAGTACTTC.

The V gene is TRBV12-3 or TRBV12-4, the J gene TRBJ2-2, with D tentatively TRBD1 (5 bases). This CDR3 is built from 16 residues. V was cut by 6 bases and J by 6 bases, with 20 bases left in between. The CDR3 loop is CASRNLDQGRPGELFF. CDR3 in DNA: TGTGCCAGCAGGAACTTGGATCAGGGAAGACCCGGGGAGCTGTTTTTT.

This clonotype was counted a few times. The chain uses TRBV20-1 and TRBJ1-6; D not certain. This CDR3 is built from 14 residues. Per the germline V gene, CDR1 is DFQATT and CDR2 is SNEGSKA (reference sequence). Trimming removed 0 bases from V and 7 bases from J, with 10 bases in between. This CDR3 reads CSARDDRDNSPLHF. CDR3 nucleotides: TGCAGTGCTAGAGATGACCGAGACAATTCACCCCTCCACTTT.

This clonotype was recorded a few times. The chain links TRBV6-2 or TRBV6-3 to TRBJ2-7; 10 bases are a match to TRBD2. V shed 6 bases, J shed 3 bases, and the junction held 8 bases outside the gene matches. The V gene's germline CDR1 is MNHEY and CDR2 SVGEGT. CDR3 length equals 15 residues. The CDR3, as DNA: TGTGCCAGCAGACCAGGACTAGCGGTGTTCTACGAGCAGTACTTC. Its protein product is CASRPGLAVFYEQYF.

Many counts were recorded for this clonotype. The chain joins TRBV4-2 to TRBJ1-5; the D is unclear. The V end was cut by 1 base, the J end by 5 bases, with 6 bases between. CDR1 LGHNA and CDR2 YNFKEQ come from the germline V gene. CDR3 length: 13 amino acids. The CDR3 nucleotides read TGTGCCAGCAGCCAAGGGGATCATCAGCCCCAGCATTTT. Amino acids: CASSQGDHQPQHF.

This clonotype was detected a few times. This rearrangement joins TRBV6-2 or TRBV6-3 to TRBJ2-2; the D gene is possibly TRBD2 (6 bases). The V and J ends lost 9 bases and 4 bases respectively, with 18 bases between them. CDR3 length equals 15 residues. Germline CDR1 is MNHEY and CDR2 is SVGEGT. The CDR3 spells CASNLNGGITGELFF. DNA for the CDR3: TGTGCCAGTAACCTGAATGGGGGGATCACCGGGGAGCTGTTTTTT.

This clonotype was observed a few times. The chain joins TRBV24-1 to TRBJ1-2, with D maybe TRBD1 (5 bases). The CDR3 extends over 13 amino acids. Trimming stripped 4 bases from V and 5 bases from J, with 10 bases between. CDR1 is KGHDR, CDR2 SFDVKD, per germline. CDR3 bases: TGTGCCACCAGTGACTACCGACAGTATGGCTACACCTTC. This gives the protein CATSDYRQYGYTF.

This clonotype was counted many times. The rearrangement joins TRBV6-6 to TRBJ2-5, with TRBD1 as a possible D gene (5 bases). Germline CDR1 is MNHNY and CDR2 is SVGAGI (reference sequence). V gave up 2 bases and J gave up 2 bases, with 9 bases separating them. The CDR3 sequence is 14 residues long. For the CDR3, the DNA is TGTGCCAGCAGTTACGGGGCGGAGCAAGAGACCCAGTACTTC. Its translation is CASSYGAEQETQYF.

The rearrangement uses TRBV21-1 and TRBJ2-3; the table gives TRBD1 as D, unverified against the DNA. TRBV21-1 is labeled a pseudogene. This CDR3 has 14 amino acids. CDR3 in amino acids: CASRDRHQPDTQYF. CDR3 in DNA: TGTGCCAGCAGGGACAGACACCAACCGGATACGCAGTATTTT.

This clonotype is medium-sized in the sample. The genes are TRBV27 and TRBJ2-1, with D hard to call. This CDR3 contains 14 residues. Germline CDR1 MNHEY, CDR2 SMNVEV (reference sequence). The germline V and J ends were trimmed by 7 bases and 5 bases, with 15 bases remaining between them. CDR3 DNA: TGTGCCAGCACCAGCATGACGGGTAACAATGAGCAGTTCTTC. It codes for CASTSMTGNNEQFF.

This sequence joins TRBV6-2 or TRBV6-3 and TRBJ2-1; 9 bases are shared with TRBD2. Trimming cost V 2 bases and J 6 bases; bases outside gene matches: 2. The CDR3 contains 14 residues. CDR1 MNHEY and CDR2 SVGEGT come from the germline V gene. The CDR3 protein is CASSYLAGSNEQFF. In DNA, the CDR3 is TGTGCCAGCAGTTACCTAGCGGGATCCAATGAGCAGTTCTTC.

This clonotype was seen only a few times. This CDR3 reads CASSTPGGPRGGISYEQYF. The DNA of the CDR3 is TGTGCCAGCAGTACACCGGGTGGACCTAGGGGGGGAATCTCCTACGAGCAGTACTTC. The V and J genes are TRBV6-5 and TRBJ2-7; D may be TRBD2 (7 bases). CDR1 is MNHEY, CDR2 SVGAGI, per germline. The CDR3 sequence is 19 residues long. V gave up 5 bases and J gave up 0 bases, with 26 bases separating them.

The chain recombines TRBV9 with TRBJ1-1; possibly TRBD1 for D (5 bases). V was pared by 4 bases and J by 1 base, with 14 bases between. This CDR3 spans 15 amino acids. Germline CDR1 reads SGDLS; CDR2 reads YYNGEE. For the CDR3, the DNA is TGTGCCAGCAGCAGAGGGGTGGAGCGGAACACTGAAGCTTTCTTT. It codes for CASSRGVERNTEAFF.

The chain carries TRBV28 and TRBJ2-7; D gene ambiguous. Germline V CDR1 and CDR2: MDHEN, SYDVKM. V was shortened by 1 base and J by 5 bases, with 12 bases between the two germline ends. This CDR3 has 14 residues. In DNA, the CDR3 is TGTGCCAGCAGTTTATCAACAGTATCCAACGAGCAGTACTTC. Its translation: CASSLSTVSNEQYF.

This clonotype came up many times. The rearrangement uses TRBV5-1 and TRBJ2-2, with D perhaps assigned TRBD1 or TRBD2 (7 bases each). V shed 1 base and J shed 10 bases, with 14 bases lying between them. Germline V lookup: CDR1 SGHRS, CDR2 YFSETQ. The CDR3 spans 14 residues. The chain's CDR3 is CASSLPGGEEELFF. CDR3 nucleotide sequence: TGCGCCAGCAGCTTGCCAGGGGGGGAAGAGGAGCTGTTTTTT.

There are many counts of this clonotype. V and J are TRBV7-3 and TRBJ2-1; D uncertain. Trimming removed 2 bases from V and 5 bases from J, with 4 bases in between. This CDR3 spans 12 amino acids. CDR1 and CDR2 from the germline V gene are SGHTA and FQGTGA. This CDR3 is CASSLGDNEQFF. In DNA, the CDR3 is TGTGCCAGCAGCTTAGGTGACAATGAGCAGTTCTTC.